The clone carrying this T cell receptor beta chain was observed a few times. The CDR3 has 16 residues. Trimming shortened V by 0 bases and J by 0 bases, and 12 bases separated the two germline ends. CDR1 and CDR2 from the germline V gene are SGHKS and YYEKEE (reference sequence). TCRdb's table, derived via immunoSEQ multiplex PCR, lists solely in-frame clones and lacks some. The sample lists 140,000 or so clones; 65% to 90% were seen once. This sample stems from a study of blood T cell repertoires in COVID-19. Overall study: The samples span acute and convalescent COVID-19 from the United States, Italy and Spain.

Sequencing was done on a sample of peripheral blood. The sequence was obtained from a man between 50 and 59 years old with acute or convalescent COVID-19. The rearrangement joins TRBV5-5 to TRBJ1-1; D remains unclear. This CDR3 is CASSLGLVILNTEAFF. The CDR3 region has the DNA TGTGCCAGCAGCTTGGGGCTCGTCATCTTGAACACTGAAGCTTTCTTT.